This T cell receptor (beta chain) was sequenced for a study of T cell changes during pregnancy in multiple sclerosis. TCRdb's copy holds only in-frame clones and misses some; the assay was immunoSEQ multiplex PCR. The sample yields fewer than 65,000 clones, 92% seen once. Germline lookup yields CDR1 MDHEN and CDR2 SYDVKM. The CDR3 spans 15 residues. The V and J ends lost 11 bases and 1 base, in that order; junction bases with no gene match: 2. Specimen: CD4+ T cells from peripheral blood mononuclear cells, collected after pregnancy. The chain recombines TRBV28 with TRBJ2-6; 13 bases match TRBD2. The sequence came from a female donor with multiple sclerosis, enrolled in a pregnancy study. DNA for the CDR3: TGTGCCGGGGGACTAGCGGGATCTGGGGCCAACGTCCTGACTTTC. Translating gives CAGGLAGSGANVLTF. Complete variable domain (other parts from reference TRBV28 and TRBJ2-6): DVKVTQSSRYLVKRTGEKVFLECVQDMDHENMFWYRQDPGLGLRLIYFSYDVKMKEKGDIPEGYSVSREKKERFSLILESASTNQTSMYLCAGGLAGSGANVLTFGAGSRLTVL.